Presented here are 6 T cell receptor beta chains from one specimen sequenced in a study of OX40 agonist ivuxolimab in advanced cancers. Profiled with immunoSEQ multiplex PCR; TCRdb holds only in-frame clones, not every one. The sample includes approximately 90,000 clones, less than 95% of them seen just once. Sequences were derived from CD4+ or CD8+ T cells sorted from blood, sampled in a trial of the OX40 agonist ivuxolimab. All receptors derive from an adult with an advanced solid tumor such as melanoma, head and neck, liver or kidney cancer.

This clone showed up just once. The junction does not match germline at one end; this may be a read error. The rearrangement joins TRBV2 to TRBJ1-2, with TRBD1 as a possible D gene (5 bases). The CDR3 consists of 13 residues. CDR1 and CDR2 (germline): SNHLY, FYNNEI. As DNA, the CDR3 is TGTGCCAGCAGGGAAGGGGCAGGGCATGGCTACACCTTC. This codes for CASREGAGHGYTF.

The chain couples TRBV27 to TRBJ2-7, with TRBD2 as a possible D gene (5 bases). CDR1 MNHEY and CDR2 SMNVEV come from the germline V gene (reference sequence). V was trimmed by 7 bases and J by 1 base, leaving 20 bases between them. This CDR3 has 16 residues. The CDR3 loop reads CASKRAGASLSYEQYF. The CDR3 bases are TGTGCCAGCAAAAGGGCCGGCGCTAGCCTTTCCTACGAGCAGTACTTC.

The V and J genes are TRBV6-6 and TRBJ2-6; 7 bases are shared with TRBD2. Unmatched junction bases numbered 8, after V lost 10 bases and J lost 2 bases. This CDR3 region has 15 residues. The germline V gene encodes CDR1 MNHNY and CDR2 SVGAGI (reference sequence). Written as DNA, the CDR3 is TGTGCCATCCTCTTTGGGGGGGCTGGGGCCAACGTCCTGACTTTC. This translates into CAILFGGAGANVLTF.

This sequence joins TRBV2 and TRBJ1-6; D gene ambiguous. V was clipped by 4 bases and J by 9 bases, with 13 bases between them. The CDR3 totals 14 residues. Germline assignment: CDR1 SNHLY and CDR2 FYNNEI. Here the CDR3 reads CASSGDGKGSPLHF. The CDR3 DNA reads TGTGCCAGCAGTGGAGACGGAAAGGGTTCACCCCTCCACTTT.

V usage is TRBV10-2 and J usage is TRBJ2-2, with 8 nucleotides matching TRBD2. The CDR3 totals 13 residues. The V and J ends lost 6 bases and 6 bases, in that order; junction bases with no gene match: 3. In germline, CDR1 is WSHSY, CDR2 SAAADI. CDR3 nucleotide sequence: TGCGCCAGCAGGAACGGGGGGGCCGGGGAGCTGTTTTTT. It codes for CASRNGGAGELFF.

The chain joins TRBV5-1 to TRBJ2-5; D unresolved. Germline V gene sequence: CDR1 SGHRS, CDR2 YFSETQ. Between the trimmed V and J ends, which lost 2 bases and 5 bases, there was a span of 13 bases. The CDR3 totals 14 residues. The DNA for the CDR3 is TGCGCCAGCAGCTTCGGGCCGGCGTCGGAGACCCAGTACTTC. Protein product: CASSFGPASETQYF.